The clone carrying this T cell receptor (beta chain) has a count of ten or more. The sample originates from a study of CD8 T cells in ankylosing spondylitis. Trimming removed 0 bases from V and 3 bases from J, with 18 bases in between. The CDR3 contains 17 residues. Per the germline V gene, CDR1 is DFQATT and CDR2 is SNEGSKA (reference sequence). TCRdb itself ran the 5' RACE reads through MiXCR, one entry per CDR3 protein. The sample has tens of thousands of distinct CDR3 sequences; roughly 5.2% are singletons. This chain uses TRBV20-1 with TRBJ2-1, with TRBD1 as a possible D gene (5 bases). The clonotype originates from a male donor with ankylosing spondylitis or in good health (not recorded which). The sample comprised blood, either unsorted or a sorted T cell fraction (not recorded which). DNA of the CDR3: TGCAGTGCTAGAGACGCGGCGATAGGGGCTCACTACAATGAGCAGTTCTTC. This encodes CSARDAAIGAHYNEQFF.